These 20 T cell receptor beta chains share one sample of origin, sequenced in a study of shared clonotypes between healthy human individuals. Libraries were prepared by immunoSEQ multiplex PCR; TCRdb keeps only in-frame clonotypes and omits some of them. The sample yields approximately 2.3 million clones, over 85% seen once. Material: naive CD4+ T cells from PBMCs. Noted subset: CD45RA+ positively selected. Receptors originate from a man between 18 and 35 years old in good health. Some clones in this sample may be carry-over from other donors' samples.

The chain couples TRBV6-1 to TRBJ1-5, with a weak D call TRBD1 (5 bases). V was clipped by 9 bases and J by 1 base, with 10 bases between them. The CDR3 has 13 amino acids. The germline CDR1 and CDR2 sequences are MNHNS and SASEGT. The CDR3 coding sequence is TGTGCCAGTAAAGACAGCAGCAATCAGCCCCAGCATTTT. Its translation: CASKDSSNQPQHF.

Here the CDR3 reads CSVAPGNLLETQYF. The CDR3 region has the DNA TGCAGCGTCGCGCCAGGGAATCTCTTAGAGACCCAGTACTTC. V is TRBV29-1 and J is TRBJ2-5, with a possible D match to TRBD1 (5 bases). Germline assignment: CDR1 SQVTM and CDR2 ANQGSEA. The ends were cut back, 6 bases at V and 4 bases at J, with 18 bases in the middle. The CDR3 runs to 14 residues.

This clone was recorded only once. The chain carries TRBV28 and TRBJ1-2; 12 bases fit TRBD1. V shed 6 bases and J 4 bases; nucleotides not matched to a gene: 12. CDR3 size: 17 residues. Germline CDR1 reads MDHEN; CDR2 reads SYDVKM. The CDR3 protein is CASRLGQGAHPLYGYTF. The CDR3 nucleotides are TGTGCCAGCAGATTGGGACAGGGGGCACACCCCCTCTATGGCTACACCTTC.

V is TRBV28 and J is TRBJ2-1; no clear D gene. Germline lookup yields CDR1 MDHEN and CDR2 SYDVKM. Trimming removed 8 bases at V and 5 bases at J, with 10 bases between. This CDR3 region has 12 residues. This CDR3 reads CASATLNNEQFF. In DNA, the CDR3 is TGTGCCAGCGCCACTCTCAACAATGAGCAGTTCTTC.

Comment on this clone: Other DNA sequences in the sample encode the same CDR3. The gene calls are TRBV2 and TRBJ1-5; tentatively, D is TRBD1 (5 bases). Germline CDR1 is SNHLY and CDR2 is FYNNEI. The CDR3 covers 14 residues. V lost 3 bases and J lost 4, with 10 bases in between. The chain's CDR3 is CASSDRAGNQPQHF. As DNA, the CDR3 is TGTGCCAGCAGTGATAGGGCAGGGAATCAGCCCCAGCATTTT. The whole variable domain, remainder taken from reference TRBV2 and TRBJ1-5, is EPEVTQTPSHQVTQMGQEVILRCVPISNHLYFYWYRQILGQKVEFLVSFYNNEISEKSEIFDDQFSVERPDGSNFTLKIRSTKLEDSAMYFCASSDRAGNQPQHFGDGTRLSIL.

The genes are TRBV6-6 and TRBJ2-7, with 11 bases identical to TRBD1. The CDR3 covers 15 residues. V lost 6 bases and J lost 3; bases outside the gene matches: 7. CDR1 and CDR2 from the germline V gene are MNHNY and SVGAGI (reference sequence). For the CDR3, the DNA is TGTGCCAGCAGCTTTGGACAGGGGGCGATCTACGAGCAGTACTTC. Protein product: CASSFGQGAIYEQYF.

The gene calls are TRBV2 and TRBJ1-2; D is uncertain. The CDR3 runs 16 residues. V lost 1 base to trimming and J lost 5 bases, with 17 bases between them. Germline values: CDR1 SNHLY, CDR2 FYNNEI. The CDR3 region is CASSEGFPQVGYGYTF. CDR3 nucleotides: TGTGCCAGCAGTGAAGGGTTCCCTCAAGTGGGTTATGGCTACACCTTC.

This chain connects TRBV14 to TRBJ1-5; D remains ambiguous. V lost 0 bases, J lost 6 bases, and 6 bases lay in between. Germline-derived CDR1 and CDR2 are SGHDN and FVKESK. The length of the CDR3 is 13 residues. CDR3 region: CASSQEYGQPQHF. CDR3 coding DNA: TGTGCCAGCAGCCAAGAATATGGTCAGCCCCAGCATTTT.

The J gene is TRBJ2-5, the V gene TRBV5-5; D tentatively reads TRBD1 or TRBD2 (5 bases each). CDR1 is SGHKS and CDR2 is YYEKEE in the germline V gene (reference sequence). This CDR3 region has 13 residues. V gave up 2 bases and J gave up 5 bases, with 10 bases separating them. CDR3 amino acids: CASSLTGGETQYF. Written as DNA, the CDR3 is TGTGCCAGCAGCTTAACAGGCGGGGAGACCCAGTACTTC.

This chain links TRBV6-1 with TRBJ2-7; 10 nucleotides line up with TRBD1. The ends lost 7 bases at V and 3 bases at J; junction bases unmatched: 9. The CDR3 is 15 amino acids. CDR1 is MNHNS, CDR2 SASEGT, per germline. As DNA, the CDR3 is TGTGCCAGCAATCCGGGACAGGGGCCTCTCTACGAGCAGTACTTC. Its translation is CASNPGQGPLYEQYF.

V gene TRBV27 combines with J gene TRBJ1-2, with D maybe TRBD1 (5 bases). The CDR3 length is 19 residues. Germline lookup yields CDR1 MNHEY and CDR2 SMNVEV (reference sequence). V was clipped by 6 bases and J by 1 base, with 27 bases between them. This CDR3 reads CASSPRYRPLHQGNYGYTF. In DNA, the CDR3 is TGTGCCAGCAGCCCCAGGTATAGACCACTCCACCAGGGTAACTATGGCTACACCTTC.

The chain carries TRBV7-2 and TRBJ2-5; 7 bases align to TRBD2. CDR1 and CDR2 (germline): SGHTA, FQGNSA. CDR3 size: 13 residues. V gave up 6 bases and J gave up 5 bases; unmatched junction bases: 6. Written as DNA, the CDR3 is TGTGCCAGCAGAAGACTAGCCACTGAGACCCAGTACTTC. Translation: CASRRLATETQYF. Complete variable domain (other parts from reference TRBV7-2 and TRBJ2-5): GAGVSQSPSNKVTEKGKDVELRCDPISGHTALYWYRQSLGQGLEFLIYFQGNSAPDKSGLPSDRFSAERTGGSVSTLTIQRTQQEDSAVYLCASRRLATETQYFGPGTRLLVL.

The chain carries TRBV2 and TRBJ2-5; TRBD1 is a possible D gene (6 bases). The CDR3 runs to 15 residues. Germline V CDR1 and CDR2: SNHLY, FYNNEI. V was cut by 4 bases and J by 5 bases, with 17 bases left in between. The CDR3 reads CASSGTGSVRETQYF. CDR3 sequence (DNA): TGTGCCAGCAGTGGTACAGGGTCGGTCCGGGAGACCCAGTACTTC. Supplemented by reference TRBV2 and TRBJ2-5, the full variable domain reads EPEVTQTPSHQVTQMGQEVILRCVPISNHLYFYWYRQILGQKVEFLVSFYNNEISEKSEIFDDQFSVERPDGSNFTLKIRSTKLEDSAMYFCASSGTGSVRETQYFGPGTRLLVL.

The chain joins TRBV27 to TRBJ2-3; 8 nucleotides align to TRBD2. The germline CDR1 and CDR2 sequences are MNHEY and SMNVEV (reference sequence). The CDR3 sequence is 16 residues long. Trimming at V came to 4 bases and at J to 3 bases, leaving 9 bases not matched to a gene. CDR3 bases: TGTGCCAGCAGTTATCATGCGGGAGGTTTAACAGATACGCAGTATTTT. It is translated as CASSYHAGGLTDTQYF.

The V call is TRBV11-2, the J call TRBJ1-4; D unresolved. This CDR3 has 14 residues. Trimming took off 3 bases at V and 7 bases at J, with 12 bases between the two ends. Germline V gives CDR1 SGHAT, CDR2 FQNNGV. CDR3 sequence (DNA): TGTGCCAGCAGCTTTATATTACGTGGTGAAAAACTGTTTTTT. Protein product: CASSFILRGEKLFF.

The chain links TRBV5-1 to TRBJ2-5; TRBD1 is a possible D gene (6 bases). V was clipped by 2 bases and J by 1 base, with 9 bases between them. Germline-derived CDR1 and CDR2 are SGHRS and YFSETQ. The CDR3 has 14 residues. The CDR3 protein is CASSFGQLQETQYF. The CDR3 DNA sequence: TGCGCCAGCAGCTTCGGACAGCTCCAAGAGACCCAGTACTTC.

V gene TRBV18 combines with J gene TRBJ2-7, with 11 bases lining up with TRBD1. The germline gives CDR1 KGHSH, CDR2 LQKENI. The CDR3 loop spans 15 amino acids. Losses at the gene ends were 8 bases for V and 7 bases for J; bases not matched to a gene: 13. The CDR3 DNA sequence: TGTGCCAGCCACCAGCGGGGACAGGGGGGGGAAGAGCAGTACTTC. This gives the protein CASHQRGQGGEEQYF.

The chain combines TRBV28 with TRBJ1-5; D is possibly TRBD1 (6 bases). Trimming removed 6 bases from V and 13 bases from J, with 22 bases in between. CDR3 length: 14 residues. The germline V gene encodes CDR1 MDHEN and CDR2 SYDVKM. The CDR3 coding sequence is TGTGCCAGCAGCAAGACAGGTTTCGCTTGGGCTCAGCATTTT. It translates to CASSKTGFAWAQHF.

This chain's CDR3 is CASSRGVAETSTDTQYF. The DNA of the CDR3 is TGTGCCAGCAGTCGAGGGGTAGCGGAGACTAGCACAGATACGCAGTATTTT. This chain joins TRBV4-2 and TRBJ2-3; a possible D gene is TRBD2 (6 bases). The length of the CDR3 is 17 residues. V was pared by 6 bases and J by 0 bases, with 19 bases between. CDR1 LGHNA and CDR2 YNFKEQ come from the germline V gene.

The chain combines TRBV2 with TRBJ2-3, with D possibly matching TRBD1 (6 bases). This CDR3 region has 14 residues. CDR1 SNHLY and CDR2 FYNNEI come from the germline V gene. Trimming shortened V by 7 bases and J by 4 bases, and 15 bases separated the two germline ends. The CDR3 is CASKSQGGPDTQYF. The CDR3 DNA is TGTGCCAGCAAATCACAGGGCGGGCCAGATACGCAGTATTTT.